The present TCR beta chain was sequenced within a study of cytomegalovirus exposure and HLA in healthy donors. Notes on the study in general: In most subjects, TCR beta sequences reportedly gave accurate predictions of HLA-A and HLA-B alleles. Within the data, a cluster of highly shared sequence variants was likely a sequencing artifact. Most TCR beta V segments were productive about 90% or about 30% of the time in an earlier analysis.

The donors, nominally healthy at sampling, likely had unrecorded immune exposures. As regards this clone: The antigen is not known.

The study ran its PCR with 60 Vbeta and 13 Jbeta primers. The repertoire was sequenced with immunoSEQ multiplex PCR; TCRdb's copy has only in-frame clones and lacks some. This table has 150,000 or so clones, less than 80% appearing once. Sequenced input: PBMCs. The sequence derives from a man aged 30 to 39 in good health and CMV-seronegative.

The CDR3 region is CASSLGGGLSKNIQYF. In DNA, the CDR3 is TGTGCCAGCAGCTTAGGTGGGGGACTTAGCAAAAACATTCAGTACTTC. V gene TRBV7-9 combines with J gene TRBJ2-4, with D perhaps TRBD2 (6 bases). The CDR3 has 16 amino acids. Germline CDR1 reads SEHNR; CDR2 reads FQNEAQ (reference sequence). Between the trimmed V and J ends, which lost 1 base and 3 bases, there was a span of 13 bases. The variable domain in full, completed from reference TRBV7-9 and TRBJ2-4, reads DTGVSQNPRHKITKRGQNVTFRCDPISEHNRLYWYRQTLGQGPEFLTYFQNEAQLEKSRLLSDRFSAERPKGSFSTLEIQRTEQGDSAMYLCASSLGGGLSKNIQYFGAGTRLSVL.